The rows below give T cell receptor beta chains drawn from one sample of a study of blood T cell repertoires in COVID-19. Method: immunoSEQ multiplex PCR; TCRdb's copy keeps in-frame clones and lacks some. The top ten hold less than 6% of the sample, which has about 350,000 clones, around 87% seen once. The sample taken for sequencing was PBMCs or T cells enriched from blood (not recorded which). These receptors were taken from a young woman who had recovered from COVID-19. Both conserved end residues are part of each CDR3. D genes are given only for firm matches. Size tells how often a clone was seen (once, few, many) or the class of an expanded clone, and some rows leave it out.

CDR3nt,CDR3aa,j_gene,abundance,v_gene,d_gene
TGCGCCAGCAGCTTAGGGGACTTCGGCAATGAGCAGTTCTTC,CASSLGDFGNEQFF,TRBJ2-1,NA,TRBV5-1,NA
TGTGCCAGTAGTATAGGGGGGGGCGACGAGCAGTACTTC,CASSIGGGDEQYF,TRBJ2-7,NA,TRBV19,NA
TGTGCCAGCAGCTTAGGGGCAGTCTCCTACGAGCAGTACTTC,CASSLGAVSYEQYF,TRBJ2-7,NA,TRBV5-6,NA
TGCGCCAGCAGCATCCTTCCGGGACAGAACTATGGCTACACCTTC,CASSILPGQNYGYTF,TRBJ1-2,NA,TRBV5-1,TRBD1
TGTGCCAGCAGCCAACGAGTAGCGGGGGCCGACACCGGGGAGCTGTTTTTT,CASSQRVAGADTGELFF,TRBJ2-2,NA,TRBV3-1/TRBV3-2,TRBD2
TGTGCCAGCAGCCATACAGGGGGCAGAGGGCAGCCCCAGCATTTT,CASSHTGGRGQPQHF,TRBJ1-5,NA,TRBV6-5,TRBD1
TGTGCCAGCAGTCCGCGACAGGAGGCGAACACTGAAGCTTTCTTT,CASSPRQEANTEAFF,TRBJ1-1,NA,TRBV6-5,NA
TGTGCCAGTAGTACGAAGTCCTACCCGAGCAATCAGCCCCAGCATTTT,CASSTKSYPSNQPQHF,TRBJ1-5,NA,TRBV19,NA
TGTGCCAGCAGATTCCGGGAGAGTTATGGCTACACCTTC,CASRFRESYGYTF,TRBJ1-2,NA,TRBV28,NA
TGTGCCAGCAGCCAAGAACACCCGGAGACCCAGTACTTC,CASSQEHPETQYF,TRBJ2-5,NA,TRBV14,NA
TGTGCCAGCAGCTTAGGGCCACCGAATTCTGGAAACACCATATATTTT,CASSLGPPNSGNTIYF,TRBJ1-3,few,TRBV7-2,NA
TGCAGTGCTAGTAGAGGGATGGAAGAGACCCAGTACTTC,CSASRGMEETQYF,TRBJ2-5,NA,TRBV20-1,NA
TGTGCCAGCAGCTCAGGGATGAGCAATCAGCCCCAGCATTTT,CASSSGMSNQPQHF,TRBJ1-5,NA,TRBV28,NA
TGCGCCAGCAGCCCGTTTACAGACTCCTACAATGAGCAGTTCTTC,CASSPFTDSYNEQFF,TRBJ2-1,NA,TRBV4-1,NA
TGTGCCAGCAGCCGCGTCCAGGATCGAAAGGCGGGCCACACAGATACGCAGTATTTT,CASSRVQDRKAGHTDTQYF,TRBJ2-3,NA,TRBV11-2,NA
TGTGCCAGCAGACGGACAGAATCGAAGACTGAAGCTTTCTTT,CASRRTESKTEAFF,TRBJ1-1,NA,TRBV6-5,NA
TGTGCCAGCAGCCTCGGACAGGGAGGGGAAAAACTGTTTTTT,CASSLGQGGEKLFF,TRBJ1-4,NA,TRBV7-2,TRBD1
TGTGCCAGCCAACCCGACTATACCGTTAGCTATGGCTACACCTTC,CASQPDYTVSYGYTF,TRBJ1-2,NA,TRBV28,NA
TGCGCCAGCAGTGATCTCCGGGACAGCTCCTACAATGAGCAGTTCTTC,CASSDLRDSSYNEQFF,TRBJ2-1,NA,TRBV10-2,TRBD1
TGTGCCAGCTCAAACAGGGTTAATGAGCAGTTCTTC,CASSNRVNEQFF,TRBJ2-1,NA,TRBV18,NA
TGTGCTAGTGCTTTGACAGGGCGAAGCACAGATACGCAGTATTTT,CASALTGRSTDTQYF,TRBJ2-3,NA,TRBV12-5,TRBD1
TGTGCCAGCAGCTTAGATCGCGGAGGACGTAATGAAAAACTGTTTTTT,CASSLDRGGRNEKLFF,TRBJ1-4,NA,TRBV7-8,NA
TGTGCCAGCAGTTTACTGGGCAATCGAGGGTGGTACTTC,CASSLLGNRGWYF,TRBJ2-5,few,TRBV28,NA
TGTGCCACCAGTGATACGACGAGGAGCAATCAGCCCCAGCATTTT,CATSDTTRSNQPQHF,TRBJ1-5,NA,TRBV24-1,NA
TGTGCCAGTGCCCTTCGGAATCAGCCCCAGCATTTT,CASALRNQPQHF,TRBJ1-5,NA,TRBV19,NA
TGTGCCAGCAGTTTCCTCGGGGTAGGGAATTCACCCCTCCACTTT,CASSFLGVGNSPLHF,TRBJ1-6,NA,TRBV27,NA
TGCGCCAGCAGCTGGACAGGAAACTATGGCTACACCTTC,CASSWTGNYGYTF,TRBJ1-2,once,TRBV5-1,TRBD1
TGTGCCAGCAGTTTGGCCTTTGGAAACACCATATATTTT,CASSLAFGNTIYF,TRBJ1-3,NA,TRBV12-3/TRBV12-4,NA
TGTGCCAGCAAGACAAGCGGGGGCTCCTACGAGCAGTACTTC,CASKTSGGSYEQYF,TRBJ2-7,NA,TRBV2,TRBD2
TGTGCCAGCAGGGGGACTATGGGTGGCTACACCTTC,CASRGTMGGYTF,TRBJ1-2,NA,TRBV12-3/TRBV12-4,NA
TGTGCCAGCTCACCCGGTCCCGGGACAGGGGGCGTCCTGACTTTC,CASSPGPGTGGVLTF,TRBJ2-6,NA,TRBV18,TRBD1
TGTGCCAGTAGTATAGATCTAGTGGGAGATACGCAGTATTTT,CASSIDLVGDTQYF,TRBJ2-3,NA,TRBV19,NA
TGTGCCAGCAGTGAAGGGTGGGAATCTTCGCTCAGGGTTCAGCCCCAGCATTTT,CASSEGWESSLRVQPQHF,TRBJ1-5,NA,TRBV6-4,NA
TGTGCCAGCATCCACGGTACTTCTGGGGCCAACGTCCTGACTTTC,CASIHGTSGANVLTF,TRBJ2-6,once,TRBV7-2,NA
TGTGCCAGCAGCTTAGTTCCGGGGGAGCAGTACTTC,CASSLVPGEQYF,TRBJ2-7,NA,TRBV11-2,NA